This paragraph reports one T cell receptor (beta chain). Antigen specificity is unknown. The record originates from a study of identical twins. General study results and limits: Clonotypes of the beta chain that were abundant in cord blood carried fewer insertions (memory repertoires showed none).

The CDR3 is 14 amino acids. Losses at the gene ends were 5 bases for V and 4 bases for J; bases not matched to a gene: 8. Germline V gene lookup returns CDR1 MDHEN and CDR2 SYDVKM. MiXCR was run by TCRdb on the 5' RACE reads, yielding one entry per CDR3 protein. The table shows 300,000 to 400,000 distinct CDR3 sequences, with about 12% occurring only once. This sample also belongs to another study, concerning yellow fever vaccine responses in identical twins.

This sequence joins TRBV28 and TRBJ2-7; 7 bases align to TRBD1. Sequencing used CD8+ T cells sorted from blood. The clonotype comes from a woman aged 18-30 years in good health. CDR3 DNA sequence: TGTGCCAGCAGTCGACAGGGATCGCAATACGAGCAGTACGTC. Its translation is CASSRQGSQYEQYV.